These 23 T cell receptor beta chains originate from one sample sequenced in a study of blood T cells in healthy people across ages. The authors ran a second PCR of 7 to 11 cycles using a sample-barcoded 5' primer and a J-beta primer mix. In TCRdb, the 5' RACE reads were re-called with MiXCR into one record per CDR3 protein. The sample has some 760,000 distinct CDR3 sequences, approximately 25% seen once. This same sample was also taken into another study, of T cells of mothers and their children.

The sequenced sample consisted of blood. The receptors shown here come from a boy aged 5 to 17 in good health.

V and J are TRBV11-3 and TRBJ1-1; unclear D gene. The CDR3 extends over 14 amino acids. Germline V lookup: CDR1 SGHNT, CDR2 YENEEA. Trimming pared 2 bases from V and 8 bases from J, leaving 15 bases between. The CDR3 bases are TGTGCCAGCAGCTTAAGCTTGGAAGCCCCAGAAGCTTTCTTT. Amino acid sequence: CASSLSLEAPEAFF.

The gene calls are TRBV20-1 and TRBJ2-2, with TRBD2 matching over 7 bases. J gave up 3 bases and V 5 bases, and 9 bases lay outside the gene matches. The CDR3 runs 15 residues. Germline CDR1 and CDR2: DFQATT and SNEGSKA (reference sequence). The CDR3 loop is CSASRLAGDTGELFF. In nucleotides, the CDR3 is TGCAGTGCTTCCCGACTAGCCGGGGACACCGGGGAGCTGTTTTTT.

The chain has TRBV29-1 and TRBJ1-2; 9 bases fit TRBD1. This CDR3 is 12 amino acids long. With 8 bases clipped from V and 3 bases from J, the junction kept 4 bases outside the gene matches. Per the germline V gene, CDR1 is SQVTM and CDR2 is ANQGSEA. The CDR3 bases are TGCAGCCTCGACAGGGGGGACTATGGCTACACCTTC. It is translated as CSLDRGDYGYTF.

The V call is TRBV9, the J call TRBJ2-7; a possible D gene is TRBD2 (6 bases). V was trimmed by 0 bases and J by 0 bases, leaving 7 bases between them. The CDR3 length is 14 residues. Germline assignment: CDR1 SGDLS and CDR2 YYNGEE. The CDR3 DNA reads as TGTGCCAGCAGCGTAGGAGCGGGCTCCTACGAGCAGTACTTC. Encoded protein: CASSVGAGSYEQYF.

In DNA, the CDR3 is TGCAGTGCTGGCGAACCTGGATTCACAGATACGCAGTATTTT. It specifies CSAGEPGFTDTQYF. This chain links TRBV20-1 with TRBJ2-3; D not certain. Between the trimmed V and J ends, which lost 5 bases and 2 bases, there was a span of 14 bases. From germline, CDR1 is DFQATT and CDR2 SNEGSKA (reference sequence). The CDR3 totals 14 residues.

This clonotype was observed a few times. The rearrangement uses TRBV5-1 and TRBJ2-5, with TRBD1 matching over 7 bases. V lost 7 bases to trimming and J lost 5 bases; unmatched junction nucleotides: 17. The germline V gene has CDR1 SGHRS and CDR2 YFSETQ. The length of the CDR3 is 16 residues. Here the CDR3 DNA reads TGCGCCAGCGGCCGGGACAGACAAATATTGGGGGAGACCCAGTACTTC. It codes for CASGRDRQILGETQYF.

For this clonotype: This may be a read error, as it is one base from a much larger clone. V and J are TRBV20-1 and TRBJ2-3, with a possible D match to TRBD1 (6 bases). TRBJ1-5 explains the end of the DNA better; the J call may be wrong. Germline CDR1 is DFQATT and CDR2 is SNEGSKA (reference sequence). The CDR3 sequence is 16 residues long. CDR3 amino acids: CSARNLAGGQSDTQHF. The CDR3 bases are TGCAGTGCTAGAAATTTAGCGGGGGGGCAGTCAGATACGCAGCATTTT.

This clonotype showed up many times. This chain connects TRBV6-1 to TRBJ2-7, with D unresolved. V lost 1 base to trimming and J lost 3 bases, with 4 bases between them. Germline V gene sequence: CDR1 MNHNS, CDR2 SASEGT. The CDR3 loop spans 12 amino acids. CDR3 sequence reads: CASSEGGYEQYF. For the CDR3, the DNA is TGTGCCAGCAGTGAAGGCGGCTACGAGCAGTACTTC.

The chain carries TRBV6-6 and TRBJ2-1; 8 positions match TRBD1. The CDR3 is 15 amino acids. Per the germline V gene, CDR1 is MNHNY and CDR2 is SVGAGI (reference sequence). V lost 4 bases to trimming and J lost 2 bases; unmatched junction nucleotides: 4. The DNA for the CDR3 is TGTGCCAGCAGTTCTCCAGGGGGCCCCTACAATGAGCAGTTCTTC. This translates into CASSSPGGPYNEQFF.

The J gene is TRBJ1-1, the V gene TRBV5-1; unclear D gene. CDR3 length equals 11 residues. V was clipped by 4 bases and J by 8 bases, with 9 bases between them. CDR1 and CDR2 (germline): SGHRS, YFSETQ. The CDR3 is CASSEGNEAFF. The CDR3 nucleotides are TGCGCCAGCAGCGAGGGTAACGAAGCTTTCTTT.

This sequence joins TRBV6-5 and TRBJ2-1; 7 nucleotides agree with TRBD2. Per the germline V gene, CDR1 is MNHEY and CDR2 is SVGAGI. V was pared by 3 bases and J by 1 base, with 9 bases of the junction left unmatched. The CDR3 loop spans 17 amino acids. The CDR3 is CASSYGMGGTSYNEQFF. The DNA for the CDR3 is TGTGCCAGCAGTTATGGAATGGGGGGGACGTCCTACAATGAGCAGTTCTTC.

The CDR3 DNA is TGTGCCAGCAGCTCACCAGGGGGCGTCACTGAAGCTTTCTTT. This gives the protein CASSSPGGVTEAFF. The chain links TRBV7-2 to TRBJ1-1; 8 positions agree with TRBD1. The V and J ends lost 4 bases and 4 bases, in that order; junction bases with no gene match: 5. The CDR3 runs to 14 residues. Germline V gene data show CDR1 as SGHTA and CDR2 as FQGNSA.

To note about this clonotype: One end of the junction is discordant with germline, which a read error may explain. CDR3 protein: CAGSSQGTHNEQFF. CDR3 coding DNA: TGTGCCGGCAGCTCGCAGGGGACCCACAATGAGCAGTTCTTC. This chain connects TRBV13 to TRBJ2-1, with D possibly TRBD1 on 6 matching bases. This CDR3 spans 14 amino acids. Looked up from germline, CDR1 is PRHDT and CDR2 is FYEKMQ (reference sequence).

The sample holds many counts of this clonotype. The genes are TRBV7-9 and TRBJ1-1; possibly TRBD1 for D (6 bases). Germline CDR1 is SEHNR and CDR2 is FQNEAQ (reference sequence). V dropped 4 bases and J dropped 3 bases, with 9 bases sitting between them. This CDR3 spans 13 amino acids. Here the CDR3 DNA reads TGTGCCAGCAGCTGGGACAAACACACTGAAGCTTTCTTT. Residues: CASSWDKHTEAFF.

The chain joins TRBV7-2 to TRBJ2-5, with D possibly TRBD1 on 7 matching bases. Per the germline V gene, CDR1 is SGHTA and CDR2 is FQGNSA. Trimming removed 5 bases at V and 7 bases at J, with 11 bases between. The CDR3 loop spans 12 amino acids. This CDR3 is CASSRQGGTQYF. CDR3 coding DNA: TGTGCCAGCAGCCGTCAGGGGGGGACCCAGTACTTC.

This clonotype was seen only a few times. The chain is built from TRBV2 and TRBJ2-5; 7 nucleotides line up with TRBD1. Trimming removed 5 bases from V and 5 bases from J; junction bases left unmatched: 5. Germline assignment: CDR1 SNHLY and CDR2 FYNNEI. CDR3 length: 13 residues. CDR3 loop: CASSRDSFETQYF. As DNA, the CDR3 is TGTGCCAGCAGTCGGGACAGTTTTGAGACCCAGTACTTC.

CDR3 DNA sequence: TGCGCCAGCAGCCAAGCGATTCCAGGGGCATGGAATCAGCCCCAGTATTTT. This encodes CASSQAIPGAWNQPQYF. This sequence joins TRBV4-1 and TRBJ1-5; D possibly corresponds to TRBD1 (6 bases). TRBJ2-3 explains the end of the DNA better; the J call may be wrong. Per germline, CDR1 MGHRA and CDR2 YSYEKL. The CDR3 is 17 amino acids.

The chain employs TRBV7-8 and TRBJ2-3; 7 bases fit TRBD1. Trimming took 5 bases from V and 6 from J; bases not matched to a gene: 2. The CDR3 is 12 residues long. Germline-derived CDR1 and CDR2 are SGHVS and FQNEAQ. CDR3 protein: CASSTGEDTQYF. The CDR3 bases are TGTGCCAGCAGCACAGGGGAGGATACGCAGTATTTT.

V is TRBV29-1 and J is TRBJ1-1, with a tentative D call TRBD1 (6 bases). CDR1 and CDR2 from the germline V gene are SQVTM and ANQGSEA. The CDR3 extends over 14 amino acids. V was clipped by 7 bases and J by 1 base, with 16 bases between them. The CDR3 reads CSAYTGTANTEAFF. CDR3 DNA: TGCAGCGCGTATACAGGGACCGCGAACACTGAAGCTTTCTTT.

This clonotype appeared many times. The CDR3: CSATTSGVKRETQYF. In DNA form, the CDR3 reads TGCAGTGCGACGACTAGCGGGGTGAAGCGAGAGACCCAGTACTTC. This chain joins TRBV20-1 and TRBJ2-5, with 11 nucleotides matching TRBD2. The CDR3 spans 15 residues. CDR1 is DFQATT, CDR2 SNEGSKA, per germline (reference sequence). Losses at the gene ends were 6 bases for V and 4 bases for J; bases not matched to a gene: 10.

This rearrangement joins TRBV13 to TRBJ1-1, with TRBD1 identical over 12 bases. The CDR3 spans 15 residues. Germline V CDR1 and CDR2: PRHDT, FYEKMQ (reference sequence). V trimming: 4 bases; J trimming: 2 bases; junction bases outside the gene matches: 2. CDR3 in DNA: TGTGCCAGCAGCTGGGGACAGGGGGCCAACACTGAAGCTTTCTTT. Its translation: CASSWGQGANTEAFF.

The chain employs TRBV20-1 and TRBJ2-5, with TRBD1 matching 8 bases. The V and J ends lost 6 bases and 7 bases, in that order; junction bases with no gene match: 10. Germline-derived CDR1 and CDR2 are DFQATT and SNEGSKA (reference sequence). CDR3 size: 13 residues. The CDR3 spells CSASPGQVVTQYF. The CDR3 nucleotides read TGCAGTGCGTCACCGGGACAGGTCGTGACCCAGTACTTC.

This clonotype was picked up many times. The V call is TRBV5-1, the J call TRBJ1-2, with D unresolved. The germline V gene has CDR1 SGHRS and CDR2 YFSETQ. Trimming removed 0 bases from V and 6 bases from J, with 12 bases in between. The CDR3 spans 14 residues. Here the CDR3 DNA reads TGCGCCAGCAGCTTGGCCTCGAGTGGAAATGGCTACACCTTC. The encoded protein is CASSLASSGNGYTF.